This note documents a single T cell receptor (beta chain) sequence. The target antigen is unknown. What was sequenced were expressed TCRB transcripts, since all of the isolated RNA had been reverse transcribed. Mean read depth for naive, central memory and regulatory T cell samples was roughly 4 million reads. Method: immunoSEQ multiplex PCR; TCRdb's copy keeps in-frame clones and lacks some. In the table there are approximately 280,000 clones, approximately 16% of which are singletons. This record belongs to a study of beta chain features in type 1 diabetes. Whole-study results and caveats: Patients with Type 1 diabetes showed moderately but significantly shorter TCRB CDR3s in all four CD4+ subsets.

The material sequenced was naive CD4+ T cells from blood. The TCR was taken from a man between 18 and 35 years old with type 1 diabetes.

The CDR3 DNA sequence: TGTGCCAGTAGTATTAGACTAGTTAGCACAGATACGCAGTATTTT. It yields the protein CASSIRLVSTDTQYF. The chain uses TRBV19 and TRBJ2-3, with TRBD2 as a possible D gene (6 bases). The germline gives CDR1 LNHDA, CDR2 SQIVND (reference sequence). The CDR3 consists of 15 residues. The V end lost 3 bases, the J end lost 0 bases, and 10 bases lay between the germline ends.